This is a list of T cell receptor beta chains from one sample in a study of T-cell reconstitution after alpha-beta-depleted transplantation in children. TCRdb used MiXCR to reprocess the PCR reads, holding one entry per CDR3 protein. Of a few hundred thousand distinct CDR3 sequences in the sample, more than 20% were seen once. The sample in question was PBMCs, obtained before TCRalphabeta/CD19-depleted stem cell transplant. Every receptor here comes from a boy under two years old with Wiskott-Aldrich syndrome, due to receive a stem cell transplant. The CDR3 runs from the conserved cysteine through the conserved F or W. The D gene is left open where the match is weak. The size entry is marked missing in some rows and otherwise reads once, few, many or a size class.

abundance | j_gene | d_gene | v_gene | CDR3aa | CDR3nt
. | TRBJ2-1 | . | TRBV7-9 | CASTSPINEQFF | TGTGCCAGCACCTCCCCGATCAATGAGCAGTTCTTC
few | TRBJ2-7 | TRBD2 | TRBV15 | CATSRDLLAGDEQYF | TGTGCCACCAGCAGAGATTTGCTAGCGGGAGACGAGCAGTACTTC
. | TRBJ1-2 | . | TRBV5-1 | CASSYARSLGYTF | TGCGCCAGCAGCTACGCCAGGTCTCTTGGCTACACCTTC
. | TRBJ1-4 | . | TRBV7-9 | CASSPGVYEKLFF | TGTGCCAGCAGCCCAGGGGTATATGAAAAACTGTTTTTT
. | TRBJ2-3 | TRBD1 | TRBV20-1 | CSGGQGATDTQYF | TGCAGTGGCGGACAGGGGGCAACAGATACGCAGTATTTT
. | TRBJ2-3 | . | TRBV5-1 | CASSWDGGEDTQYF | TGCGCCAGCAGCTGGGACGGAGGAGAAGATACGCAGTATTTT
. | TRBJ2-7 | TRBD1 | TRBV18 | CASSPWDPGTGFYEQYF | TGTGCCAGCTCACCATGGGATCCCGGGACAGGGTTTTACGAGCAGTACTTC
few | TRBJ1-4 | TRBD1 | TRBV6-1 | CASSPRQGREKLFF | TGTGCCAGCAGTCCCAGACAGGGACGGGAAAAACTGTTTTTT
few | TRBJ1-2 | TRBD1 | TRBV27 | CASSPDREGNYGYTF | TGTGCCAGCAGTCCGGACAGGGAGGGTAACTATGGCTACACCTTC
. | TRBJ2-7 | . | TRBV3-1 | CASSQQVAAYEQYF | TGTGCCAGCAGCCAACAGGTAGCCGCCTACGAGCAGTACTTC
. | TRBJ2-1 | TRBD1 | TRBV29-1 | CSATGARREQFF | TGCAGCGCAACAGGGGCCCGGCGGGAGCAGTTCTTC
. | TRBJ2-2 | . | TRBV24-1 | CATSDFWGSGELFF | TGTGCCACCAGTGATTTTTGGGGATCCGGGGAGCTGTTTTTT
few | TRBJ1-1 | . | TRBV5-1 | CASSLAGFLRVEAFF | TGCGCCAGCAGCTTGGCCGGGTTCTTGAGGGTAGAGGCTTTCTTT
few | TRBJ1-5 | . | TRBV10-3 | CAISAGSAQHF | TGTGCCATCAGTGCCGGTAGTGCCCAGCATTTT
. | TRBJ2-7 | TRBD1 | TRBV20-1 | CSARPGQSEQYF | TGCAGTGCTCGCCCGGGACAGAGCGAGCAGTACTTC
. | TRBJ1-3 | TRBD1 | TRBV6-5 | CASSSTGTAGNTIYF | TGTGCCAGCAGTTCCACGGGGACAGCTGGAAACACCATATATTTT
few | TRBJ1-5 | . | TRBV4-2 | CASSQGGAGVNQPQHF | TGTGCCAGCAGCCAAGGTGGGGCCGGGGTCAATCAGCCCCAGCATTTT
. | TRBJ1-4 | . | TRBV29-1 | CSGMRANEKLFF | TGCAGCGGGATGAGGGCTAATGAAAAACTGTTTTTT
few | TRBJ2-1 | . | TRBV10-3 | CAISVAREQYNEQFF | TGTGCCATCAGTGTGGCGAGGGAGCAGTACAATGAGCAGTTCTTC
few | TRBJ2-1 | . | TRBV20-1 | CSAGKYPDEQFF | TGCAGTGCTGGGAAGTATCCAGATGAGCAGTTCTTC
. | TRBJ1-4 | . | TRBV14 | CASSDSSEGGKLFF | TGTGCCAGCAGCGACTCTAGTGAGGGCGGAAAACTGTTTTTT
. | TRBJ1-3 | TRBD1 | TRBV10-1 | CASSLGQGAGNTIYF | TGCGCCAGCAGCCTGGGACAGGGGGCTGGAAACACCATATATTTT
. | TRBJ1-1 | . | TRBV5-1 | CASSTTVGNTEAFF | TGCGCCAGCAGCACAACAGTTGGGAACACTGAAGCTTTCTTT
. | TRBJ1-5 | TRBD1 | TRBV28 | CASRTTGNQPQHF | TGTGCCAGCAGAACGACAGGGAATCAGCCCCAGCATTTT
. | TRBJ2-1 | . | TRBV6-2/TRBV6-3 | CASSYSNSRYNEQFF | TGTGCCAGCAGTTACTCGAATAGCAGATACAATGAGCAGTTCTTC
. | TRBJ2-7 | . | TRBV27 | CASSPLTDRFSSYEQYF | TGTGCCAGCAGTCCCCTTACGGACCGATTTAGCTCCTACGAGCAGTACTTC
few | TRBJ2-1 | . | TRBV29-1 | CSVEEVSSYNEQFF | TGCAGCGTTGAAGAAGTTAGCTCCTACAATGAGCAGTTCTTC